The 20 T cell receptor beta chains listed next were all sequenced from one sample in a study of cytomegalovirus exposure and HLA in healthy donors. The protocol was immunoSEQ multiplex PCR, while the TCRdb copy is restricted to in-frame clones and leaves out a portion. The sample lists approximately 70,000 clones; 94% were seen once. What was sequenced was PBMCs. These receptors were obtained from a young woman in good health and CMV-seropositive.

The CDR3 here is CASSSPGTGANVLTF. Here the CDR3 DNA reads TGTGCCAGCAGTTCACCAGGAACTGGGGCCAACGTCCTGACTTTC. The gene calls are TRBV28 and TRBJ2-6; D gene unclear. This CDR3 is 15 amino acids long. V lost 4 bases to trimming and J lost 2 bases, with 9 bases between them. Germline values: CDR1 MDHEN, CDR2 SYDVKM.

This clone has a handful of counts. The V call is TRBV7-9, the J call TRBJ2-7; D remains unclear. V gave up 0 bases and J gave up 0 bases, with 3 bases separating them. The CDR3 totals 13 residues. Germline CDR1 reads SEHNR; CDR2 reads FQNEAQ (reference sequence). The chain's CDR3 is CASSLASSYEQYF. DNA of the CDR3: TGTGCCAGCAGCTTAGCCAGCTCCTACGAGCAGTACTTC.

The V call is TRBV7-9, the J call TRBJ1-1, with unresolved D. The V and J ends lost 5 bases and 1 base respectively, with 20 bases between them. The germline CDR1 and CDR2 sequences are SEHNR and FQNEAQ (reference sequence). The CDR3 sequence is 17 residues long. The CDR3 DNA follows: TGTGCCAGCAGCGCAAGAATACAGTTCGAGGGGAACACTGAAGCTTTCTTT. Translating gives CASSARIQFEGNTEAFF.

V is TRBV4-2 and J is TRBJ1-2, with TRBD1 identical over 11 bases. The germline gives CDR1 LGHNA, CDR2 YNFKEQ. Trimming cost V 4 bases and J 4 bases; bases outside gene matches: 14. The CDR3 runs to 18 residues. In nucleotides, the CDR3 is TGTGCCAGCAGCCGACGGACAGGGGGCTCGTCCGAACTCTATGGCTACACCTTC. This codes for CASSRRTGGSSELYGYTF.

The chain has TRBV6-5 and TRBJ1-1, with 7 nucleotides matching TRBD1. The CDR3 has 14 residues. With V trimmed by 8 bases and J by 10 bases, 16 bases remained unmatched. Germline CDR1 is MNHEY and CDR2 is SVGAGI. In DNA, the CDR3 is TGTGCCAGCCGATTGACAGGGAACGAGGCTGGAGCTTTCTTT. This codes for CASRLTGNEAGAFF.

The chain uses TRBV7-8 and TRBJ2-3, with 11 positions matching TRBD2. CDR1 is SGHVS and CDR2 is FQNEAQ in the germline V gene. The CDR3 is 20 amino acids. The V gene end was trimmed by 6 bases and the J gene end by 1 base; junction bases not matched to a gene: 18. The CDR3 DNA is TGTGCCAGCAGACACCGCCCGGGACTAGCGGTATCGGTCGGCACAGATACGCAGTATTTT. It encodes CASRHRPGLAVSVGTDTQYF.

This chain uses TRBV7-9 with TRBJ1-4; a possible D gene is TRBD1 (5 bases). This CDR3 spans 14 amino acids. Germline V CDR1 and CDR2: SEHNR, FQNEAQ (reference sequence). V was cut by 2 bases and J by 8 bases, with 12 bases left in between. As DNA, the CDR3 is TGTGCCAGCAGCTTACAGGGAAGTGGAGAAAAACTGTTTTTT. Amino acid sequence: CASSLQGSGEKLFF.

This chain uses TRBV2 with TRBJ2-1; TRBD2 matches at 10 bases. The CDR3 extends over 15 amino acids. Germline assignment: CDR1 SNHLY and CDR2 FYNNEI. J lost 13 bases, V lost 0 bases, and 9 bases had no gene match. The CDR3 is CASSEARSGGPAQFF. The CDR3 bases are TGTGCCAGCAGTGAAGCTCGTAGCGGGGGGCCCGCTCAGTTCTTC.

This chain links TRBV19 with TRBJ1-2; maybe TRBD1 (5 bases). The V and J ends lost 11 bases and 4 bases respectively, with 17 bases between them. This CDR3 is 13 amino acids long. The germline CDR1 and CDR2 sequences are LNHDA and SQIVND (reference sequence). CDR3 amino acids: CAATKAGRYGYTF. The CDR3 DNA sequence: TGTGCCGCAACAAAGGCGGGACGCTATGGCTACACCTTC.

The genes are TRBV5-4 and TRBJ2-3; a weak D match, TRBD2 (6 bases). The V end lost 7 bases, the J end lost 2 bases, and 20 bases lay between the germline ends. CDR1 is SGHNT, CDR2 YYREEE, per germline (reference sequence). The CDR3 consists of 16 residues. CDR3 DNA sequence: TGTGCCAGCTCCGCGGTTCTGCGGGGTAACACAGATACGCAGTATTTT. Translated: CASSAVLRGNTDTQYF.

The rearrangement uses TRBV28 and TRBJ2-7; no clear D gene. There are 13 residues in the CDR3. Trimming stripped 1 base from V and 3 bases from J, with 7 bases between. Germline CDR1 is MDHEN and CDR2 is SYDVKM. CDR3 in DNA: TGTGCCAGCAGTTTATCAGGTTTCTACGAGCAGTACTTC. Protein sequence: CASSLSGFYEQYF. Complete variable domain (other parts from reference TRBV28 and TRBJ2-7): DVKVTQSSRYLVKRTGEKVFLECVQDMDHENMFWYRQDPGLGLRLIYFSYDVKMKEKGDIPEGYSVSREKKERFSLILESASTNQTSMYLCASSLSGFYEQYFGPGTRLTVT.

V and J are TRBV6-1 and TRBJ1-2; TRBD1 is a possible D gene (6 bases). The V gene's germline CDR1 is MNHNS and CDR2 SASEGT. Trimming left V 1 base short and J 4 bases short, with 13 bases between. The CDR3 runs to 15 residues. CDR3 in amino acids: CASSEGQGLSYGYTF. CDR3 bases: TGTGCCAGCAGTGAAGGGCAGGGGCTATCCTATGGCTACACCTTC.

The chain combines TRBV5-6 with TRBJ1-3; D is uncertain. Germline CDR1 and CDR2: SGHDT and YYEEEE. V was clipped by 4 bases and J by 0 bases, with 14 bases between them. The CDR3 contains 16 residues. Here the CDR3 reads CASSPSRTYSGNTIYF. CDR3 DNA sequence: TGTGCCAGCAGCCCCTCCCGCACCTACTCTGGAAACACCATATATTTT.

The V gene is TRBV28, the J gene TRBJ1-2, with 8 bases that match TRBD1. Unmatched junction bases numbered 7, after V lost 8 bases and J lost 8 bases. The CDR3 spans 12 residues. CDR1 and CDR2 from the germline V gene are MDHEN and SYDVKM. CDR3 DNA sequence: TGTGCCAGCCAGACAGGGGAGGTCGGCTACACCTTC. Protein product: CASQTGEVGYTF.

This clone was seen a single time. V is TRBV12-5 and J is TRBJ2-7; 9 nucleotides agree with TRBD1. Germline CDR1 LGHNT, CDR2 FRNRAP. The V and J ends lost 1 base and 2 bases, in that order; junction bases with no gene match: 6. The CDR3 runs 16 residues. The CDR3 protein is CASGLGTGTGTYEQYF. The CDR3 coding sequence is TGTGCTAGTGGTTTGGGCACCGGGACAGGGACCTACGAGCAGTACTTC.

CDR3 sequence: CASSTGLAGGGEQFF. CDR3 in DNA: TGTGCCAGCAGTACGGGACTAGCGGGAGGGGGAGAGCAGTTCTTC. The chain has TRBV2 and TRBJ2-1; TRBD2 matches 16 bases. This CDR3 has 15 amino acids. Germline V CDR1 and CDR2: SNHLY, FYNNEI. The junction had 5 bases not matched to a gene; V was cut back by 5 bases and J by 10 bases.

The V call is TRBV2, the J call TRBJ1-4; 12 bases are a match to TRBD1. CDR1 SNHLY and CDR2 FYNNEI come from the germline V gene. V gave up 4 bases and J gave up 6 bases; unmatched junction bases: 3. This CDR3 is built from 15 residues. CDR3 sequence: CASSGGQGAYEKLFF. DNA of the CDR3: TGTGCCAGCAGTGGGGGACAGGGGGCTTATGAAAAACTGTTTTTT.

This rearrangement joins TRBV27 to TRBJ1-1, with D possibly being TRBD1 (6 bases). CDR3 length equals 15 residues. Trimming removed 2 bases at V and 1 base at J, with 11 bases between. Germline V lookup: CDR1 MNHEY, CDR2 SMNVEV (reference sequence). The CDR3 bases are TGTGCCAGCAGTTTAGACAGGATGCGGAACACTGAAGCTTTCTTT. Residues: CASSLDRMRNTEAFF.

V is TRBV28 and J is TRBJ2-7; no clear D. The V end was cut by 7 bases, the J end by 4 bases, with 11 bases between. The CDR3 is made up of 12 amino acids. Per the germline V gene, CDR1 is MDHEN and CDR2 is SYDVKM. In nucleotides, the CDR3 is TGTGCCAGCAATCTCGGCGGATACGAGCAGTACTTC. It yields the protein CASNLGGYEQYF.

The rearrangement links TRBV6-1 to TRBJ2-6; weak D call: TRBD1 (5 bases). CDR1 is MNHNS, CDR2 SASEGT, per germline. The CDR3 is made up of 15 amino acids. V was trimmed by 3 bases and J by 1 base, leaving 7 bases between them. The CDR3 coding sequence is TGTGCCAGCAGTGACAGGGTTTCTGGGGCCAACGTCCTGACTTTC. This sequence encodes CASSDRVSGANVLTF.